The rows below give T cell receptor beta chains drawn from one sample of a study of cytomegalovirus exposure and HLA in healthy donors. Measured with immunoSEQ multiplex PCR; TCRdb has only the in-frame clones, and not every one. The sample shows 75,000 to 100,000 clones, approximately 7.6% of them seen only once. The sample consisted of PBMCs. The receptors were sampled from a man in his fifties in good health and CMV-seronegative. Each CDR3 is given with its conserved first and last residue. The order of the fields is clone size, V gene, J gene, D gene, CDR3 DNA, CDR3 protein. The D gene is left open where the match is weak. The listing skips clone size in some rows; elsewhere it reads once, few, many or a size class.

NA,TRBV4-1,TRBJ1-1,NA,TGCGCCAGCAGCCAAGGTGGCCAGAACACTGAAGCTTTCTTT,CASSQGGQNTEAFF
few,TRBV6-5,TRBJ2-7,TRBD2,TGTGCCAGCAGTAGGGCGGGAGGGCTCTACGAGCAGTACTTC,CASSRAGGLYEQYF
few,TRBV10-3,TRBJ2-1,TRBD1,TGTGCCATCAGTGCGGGACAGGGGATAAATGAGCAGTTCTTC,CAISAGQGINEQFF
NA,TRBV7-9,TRBJ1-2,TRBD1,TGTGCCAGCAGCCAGGGACAGCCCTATGGCTACACCTTC,CASSQGQPYGYTF
NA,TRBV5-6,TRBJ1-2,NA,TGTGCCAGCAGCTTGGTTACGCTCTCTATCGGTTACACCTTC,CASSLVTLSIGYTF
few,TRBV19,TRBJ2-3,TRBD2,TGTGCCAGTAGCACTAGCGGATGGAGCACAGATACGCAGTATTTT,CASSTSGWSTDTQYF
NA,TRBV7-2,TRBJ2-1,TRBD2,TGTGCCAGCAGCTCTCCGGGACTAGCGGAGAACAATGAGCAGTTCTTC,CASSSPGLAENNEQFF
few,TRBV5-4,TRBJ2-1,NA,TGTGCCAGCAGCCCACCCCCCGGGACTCCGGGAGATAATGAGCAGTTCTTC,CASSPPPGTPGDNEQFF
few,TRBV6-1,TRBJ1-5,NA,TGTGCCAGCAGTGCTTACACCCTGAGCCAACAACTAAATCAGCCCCAGCATTTT,CASSAYTLSQQLNQPQHF
NA,TRBV15,TRBJ2-3,TRBD2,TGTGCCACCAGCAGAGATAGAGCGGGAGGGCCAACAGATACGCAGTATTTT,CATSRDRAGGPTDTQYF
NA,TRBV6-1,TRBJ1-3,NA,TGTGCCAGCACGAGTAGCTCTGGAAACACCATATATTTT,CASTSSSGNTIYF
NA,TRBV7-6,TRBJ1-3,NA,TGTGCCAGCAGCTTGAGTCACTCTGGAAACACCATATATTTT,CASSLSHSGNTIYF
few,TRBV7-7,TRBJ2-5,TRBD2,TGTGCTAGCAGCCCAGGACTAGCGGGCGGGGAGACCCAGTACTTC,CASSPGLAGGETQYF
few,TRBV7-9,TRBJ2-7,TRBD1,TGTGCCAGCAGCTTCGGGACAGGGGAAAGGCGCGAGCAGTACTTC,CASSFGTGERREQYF
NA,TRBV4-1,TRBJ1-1,NA,TGCGCCAGCAGCCTCGGGGGGGTAGCCACATTGAACACTGAAGCTTTCTTT,CASSLGGVATLNTEAFF
few,TRBV7-6,TRBJ2-7,NA,TGTGCCAGCAGCTCGGGGACAATCTACGAGCAGTACTTC,CASSSGTIYEQYF
few,TRBV4-3,TRBJ1-3,TRBD1,TGCGCCAGCAGCCAAGATTCCGGACAGGGGATGGACACCATATATTTT,CASSQDSGQGMDTIYF
NA,TRBV14,TRBJ1-2,TRBD1,TGTGCCAGCAGCCTGGACAGGGGCCTTGGCTACACCTTC,CASSLDRGLGYTF
few,TRBV6-1,TRBJ1-3,NA,TGTGCCAGCAGTGAATCGGGAGGGGTTGCCATATATTTT,CASSESGGVAIYF
NA,TRBV19,TRBJ2-7,NA,TGTGCCAGTAGTATCTTCTTCGTCAGCTCCTACGAGCAGTACTTC,CASSIFFVSSYEQYF
few,TRBV11-2,TRBJ1-2,TRBD1,TGTGCCAGCAGCCCGGGACAGGGTCAAGGCTACACCTTC,CASSPGQGQGYTF
few,TRBV6-1,TRBJ2-3,TRBD1,TGTGCCAGCAGTACAGACAGGGGGCGTACAGATACGCAGTATTTT,CASSTDRGRTDTQYF
few,TRBV6-1,TRBJ1-2,NA,TGTGCCAGCAGTGAAATGAGTGACGTGGGGGCCTATGGCTACACCTTC,CASSEMSDVGAYGYTF
few,TRBV6-1,TRBJ2-7,TRBD1,TGTGCCAGCAGTGCCCATCTGGGGGTGGGACAGGGGGTCTACGAGCAGTACTTC,CASSAHLGVGQGVYEQYF
NA,TRBV19,TRBJ1-1,TRBD1,TGTGCCAGCAGCATACAGGGGGTGAACACTGAAGCTTTCTTT,CASSIQGVNTEAFF
NA,TRBV6-5,TRBJ1-3,NA,TGTGCCAGCAGTTACAAAGACAGCCGCTCTGGAAACACCATATATTTT,CASSYKDSRSGNTIYF
NA,TRBV19,TRBJ1-1,NA,TGTGCCAGTAGTTCCCGACAGACCATCAACACTGAAGCTTCCTTT,CASSSRQTINTEASF
NA,TRBV7-9,TRBJ2-7,NA,TGTGCCAGCAGCTTAGGGGGGGTTAACGAGCAGTACTTC,CASSLGGVNEQYF
NA,TRBV19,TRBJ1-5,TRBD1,TGTGCCAGTAGTATAGATGGACAGGGCGGGCAGCCCCAGCATTTT,CASSIDGQGGQPQHF
few,TRBV5-4,TRBJ1-3,TRBD1,TGTGCCAGCAGCTTGGCGGGACAGGGTGCCGGAAACACCATATATTTT,CASSLAGQGAGNTIYF
few,TRBV28,TRBJ2-7,NA,TGTGCCAGCAAGGGTCCCCCCGGACAGAGCGTCTACGAGCAGTACTTC,CASKGPPGQSVYEQYF
NA,TRBV5-1,TRBJ2-3,TRBD2,TGCGCCAGCAGCTTGGGGAGCGGGGGCCCTAGCACAGATACGCAGTATTTT,CASSLGSGGPSTDTQYF
few,TRBV15,TRBJ1-5,NA,TGTGCCACCAGCAGAGCACAGGATTATCAGCCCCAGCATTTT,CATSRAQDYQPQHF
few,TRBV19,TRBJ2-5,TRBD1,TGTGCCAGTAGCCACACGGACAGGAGGGAGACCCAGTACTTC,CASSHTDRRETQYF
few,TRBV5-4,TRBJ2-7,TRBD1,TGTGCCGGCAGCCCCACAGGGGGCTACGAGCAGTACTTC,CAGSPTGGYEQYF
NA,TRBV10-3,TRBJ1-1,TRBD1,TGTGCCATCAGTAAACAGGGGGGAGACACTGAAGCTTTCTTT,CAISKQGGDTEAFF
NA,TRBV5-1,TRBJ1-4,NA,TGCGCCAGCAGCCCGGACAGCTCAGAAAAACTGTTTTTT,CASSPDSSEKLFF
NA,TRBV19,TRBJ2-2,NA,TGTGCCAGTAGTCCGCAGACAGGGACAGAAAACACCGGGGGGCTGTTTTTT,CASSPQTGTENTGGLFF
NA,TRBV5-8,TRBJ2-7,NA,TGTGCCAGCAGCTTGCAGGTAACCTACGAGCAGTACTTC,CASSLQVTYEQYF
NA,TRBV6-6,TRBJ2-7,TRBD1,TGTGCCAGCAGAGGGGACAGGGAGGTCTACGAGCAGTACTTC,CASRGDREVYEQYF
few,TRBV19,TRBJ2-5,NA,TGTGCCAGTAGTATAGAGGCGGGGGAGACCCAGTACTTC,CASSIEAGETQYF
NA,TRBV6-6,TRBJ1-5,NA,TGTGCCAGCAAATCTGTCCTCAGCAATCAGCCCCAGCATTTT,CASKSVLSNQPQHF
few,TRBV6-1,TRBJ2-3,NA,TGTGCCAGCAGCACCGACCGACAGGATACGCAGTATTTT,CASSTDRQDTQYF